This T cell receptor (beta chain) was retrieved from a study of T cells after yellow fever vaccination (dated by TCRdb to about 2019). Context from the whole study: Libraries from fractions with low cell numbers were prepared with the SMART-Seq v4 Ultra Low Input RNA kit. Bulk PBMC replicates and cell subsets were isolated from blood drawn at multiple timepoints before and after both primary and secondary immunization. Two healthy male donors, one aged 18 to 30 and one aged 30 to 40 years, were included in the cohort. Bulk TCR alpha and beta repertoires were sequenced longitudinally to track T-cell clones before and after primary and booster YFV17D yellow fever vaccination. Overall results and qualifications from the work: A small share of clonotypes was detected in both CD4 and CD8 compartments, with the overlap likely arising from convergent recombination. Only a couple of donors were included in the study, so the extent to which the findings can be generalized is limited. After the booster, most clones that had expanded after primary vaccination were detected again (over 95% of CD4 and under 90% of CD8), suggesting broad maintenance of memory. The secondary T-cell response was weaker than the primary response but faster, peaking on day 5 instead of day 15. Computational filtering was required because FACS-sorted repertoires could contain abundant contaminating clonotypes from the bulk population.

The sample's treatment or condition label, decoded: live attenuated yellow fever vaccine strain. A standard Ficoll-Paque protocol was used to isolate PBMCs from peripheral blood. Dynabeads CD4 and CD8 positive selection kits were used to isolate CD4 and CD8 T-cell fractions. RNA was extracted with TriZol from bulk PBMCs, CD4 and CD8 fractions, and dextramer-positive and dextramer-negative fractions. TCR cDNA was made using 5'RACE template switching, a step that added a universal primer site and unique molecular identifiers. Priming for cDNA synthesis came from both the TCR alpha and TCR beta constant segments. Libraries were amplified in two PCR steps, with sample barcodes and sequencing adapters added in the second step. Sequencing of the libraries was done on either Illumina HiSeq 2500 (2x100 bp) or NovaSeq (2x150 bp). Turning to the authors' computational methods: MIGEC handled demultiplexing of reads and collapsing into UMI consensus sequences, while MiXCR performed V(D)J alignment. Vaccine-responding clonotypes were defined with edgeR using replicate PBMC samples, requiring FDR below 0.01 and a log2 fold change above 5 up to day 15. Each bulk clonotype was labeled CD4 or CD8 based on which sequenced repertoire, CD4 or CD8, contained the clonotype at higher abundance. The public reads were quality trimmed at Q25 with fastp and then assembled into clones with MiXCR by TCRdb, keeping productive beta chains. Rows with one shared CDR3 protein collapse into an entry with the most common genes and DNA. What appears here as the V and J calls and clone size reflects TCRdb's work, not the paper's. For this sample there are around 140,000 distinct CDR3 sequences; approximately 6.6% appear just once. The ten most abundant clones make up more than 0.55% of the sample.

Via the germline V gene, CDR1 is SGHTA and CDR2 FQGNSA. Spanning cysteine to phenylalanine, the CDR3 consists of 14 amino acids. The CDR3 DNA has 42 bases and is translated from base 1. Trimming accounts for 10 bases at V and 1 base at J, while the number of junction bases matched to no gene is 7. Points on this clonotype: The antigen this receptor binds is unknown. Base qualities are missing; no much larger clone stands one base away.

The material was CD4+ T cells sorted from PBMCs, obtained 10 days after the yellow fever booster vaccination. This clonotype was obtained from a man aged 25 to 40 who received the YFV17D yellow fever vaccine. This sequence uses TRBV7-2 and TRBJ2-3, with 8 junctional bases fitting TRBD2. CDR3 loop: CAIQREWGTDTQYF. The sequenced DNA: TGTGCCATCCAGCGGGAGTGGGGCACAGATACGCAGTATTTT.